The entry below gives a single TCR beta chain sequence along with its context. Per the study methods: Amplification of reference gene primers provided the estimated nucleated cell counts. Method: immunoSEQ multiplex PCR; TCRdb's copy keeps in-frame clones and lacks some. V, J and clone size are taken as reported in that table, and D and trimming were inferred from the DNA itself. The table has 300,000 or so clones, about 90% seen once. Trimming at V came to 4 bases and at J to 4 bases, leaving 10 bases not matched to a gene. The CDR3 sequence is 16 residues long. Germline CDR1 SGHRS, CDR2 YFSETQ. The record originates from a study of blood T cell repertoires in COVID-19. Study summary: T cells, B-cell-depleted T cells, or PBMCs supplied cDNA or gDNA.

This clonotype was obtained from a woman in her twenties or thirties with COVID-19, enrolled during active disease. V usage is TRBV5-1 and J usage is TRBJ1-3; 8 bases are a match to TRBD1. Sequencing was performed on peripheral blood. CDR3 amino acids: CASSNGQGRVGNTIYF. CDR3 bases: TGCGCCAGCAGCAACGGACAGGGCCGAGTAGGAAACACCATATATTTT.